Here is one TCR beta chain with its context. DNA at 150 to 250 ng, around 30,000 T cell genomes, went into sorted-subset replicate PCRs. TCRdb's table, derived via immunoSEQ multiplex PCR, lists solely in-frame clones and lacks some. Among roughly 700,000 clones listed, around 90% were seen once. V lost 1 base to trimming and J lost 1 base, with 11 bases between them. This CDR3 is 15 amino acids long. The germline V gene encodes CDR1 SEHNR and CDR2 FQNEAQ (reference sequence). The data were obtained in a study of shared clonotypes between healthy human individuals. The TCR was taken from a young man in good health. Some clones in this sample may be carry-over from other donors' samples. Material for sequencing was memory CD8+ T cells from PBMCs. Specified subset: CD45RO+ cells pooled with CCR7-negative TemRA cells. The rearrangement uses TRBV7-9 and TRBJ2-7; the D is unclear. CDR3 region: CASSLGPGVSYEQYF. DNA of the CDR3: TGTGCCAGCAGCTTAGGCCCTGGGGTTTCCTACGAGCAGTACTTC.